What follows are 5 T cell receptor beta chains derived from one specimen sequenced in a study of blood T cell repertoires in COVID-19. The table came from immunoSEQ multiplex PCR; TCRdb's copy has only in-frame clones and leaves some out. The sample has roughly 200,000 clones, 80% seen once. What was sequenced was peripheral blood. The receptor source for this set is a man aged 70 or older with active or convalescent COVID-19.

The chain is built from TRBV5-4 and TRBJ1-4; the match to TRBD1 covers 8 bases. Per the germline V gene, CDR1 is SGHNT and CDR2 is YYREEE (reference sequence). The trim removed 2 bases at V and 7 bases at J, leaving 10 bases unmatched. This CDR3 has 16 amino acids. CDR3 DNA sequence: TGTGCCAGCAGCTTAAGGATTACAGGGGGGGGTGAAAAACTGTTTTTT. Residues: CASSLRITGGGEKLFF.

This chain links TRBV2 with TRBJ2-3; TRBD2 aligns across 12 bases. Germline loops: CDR1 SNHLY, CDR2 FYNNEI. After removal of 7 bases from V and 3 bases from J, the junction contained 5 bases not matched to a gene. The CDR3 is 15 residues long. The chain's CDR3 is CASKLAGGLTDTQYF. In DNA form, the CDR3 reads TGTGCCAGCAAGCTAGCGGGGGGGCTGACAGATACGCAGTATTTT. The whole variable domain, filled in from reference TRBV2 and TRBJ2-3, reads EPEVTQTPSHQVTQMGQEVILRCVPISNHLYFYWYRQILGQKVEFLVSFYNNEISEKSEIFDDQFSVERPDGSNFTLKIRSTKLEDSAMYFCASKLAGGLTDTQYFGPGTRLTVL.

J is TRBJ1-4 and V is TRBV5-1, with TRBD1 matching over 7 bases. Germline CDR1 SGHRS, CDR2 YFSETQ. V shed 5 bases, J shed 5 bases, and the junction held 6 bases outside the gene matches. The CDR3 consists of 14 residues. CDR3 loop: CASSPEGQNEKLFF. DNA of the CDR3: TGCGCCAGCAGTCCTGAGGGACAGAATGAAAAACTGTTTTTT.

The V call is TRBV2, the J call TRBJ1-1; D is perhaps TRBD1 (6 bases). V dropped 8 bases and J dropped 11 bases, with 21 bases sitting between them. This CDR3 contains 13 residues. CDR1 is SNHLY, CDR2 FYNNEI, per germline. CDR3 in amino acids: CASRQEPALEAFF. The CDR3 bases are TGTGCCAGCCGACAGGAACCGGCCCTTGAGGCTTTCTTT. Together with reference TRBV2 and TRBJ1-1, the CDR3 gives the full variable domain: EPEVTQTPSHQVTQMGQEVILRCVPISNHLYFYWYRQILGQKVEFLVSFYNNEISEKSEIFDDQFSVERPDGSNFTLKIRSTKLEDSAMYFCASRQEPALEAFFGQGTRLTVV.

This rearrangement joins TRBV19 to TRBJ2-5, with TRBD1 matching 9 bases. Germline assignment: CDR1 LNHDA and CDR2 SQIVND (reference sequence). The V gene end was trimmed by 1 base and the J gene end by 5 bases; junction bases not matched to a gene: 8. The length of the CDR3 is 16 residues. Here the CDR3 reads CASSIGRGQGMETQYF. The CDR3 DNA sequence: TGTGCCAGTAGTATAGGTCGGGGACAGGGTATGGAGACCCAGTACTTC.